This record concerns one T cell receptor (beta chain) sequence. The antigen remains undetermined. These data come from a study of OX40 agonist ivuxolimab in advanced cancers. General study points: Expanded clones tended on average to be more numerous among CD8+ T cells than CD4+.

Clones were sequenced by immunoSEQ multiplex PCR, and TCRdb holds only the in-frame ones, with some missing. The sample has tens of thousands of clones; more than 70% are singletons. The length of the CDR3 is 13 residues. Germline loops: CDR1 MGHRA, CDR2 YSYEKL. The V end lost 1 base, the J end lost 4 bases, and 7 bases lay between the germline ends. The chain links TRBV4-1 to TRBJ1-2, with unresolved D. The source is an adult with an advanced solid tumor such as melanoma, head and neck, liver or kidney cancer. The specimen comprised CD4+ or CD8+ T cells sorted from blood, sampled in a trial of the OX40 agonist ivuxolimab. CDR3 in DNA: TGCGCCAGCAGCCAAGTCCCCGCCTATGGCTACACCTTC. It translates to CASSQVPAYGYTF.